This T cell receptor (beta chain) was sequenced for a study of T cells in Graves' hyperthyroidism and ophthalmopathy. V was shortened by 3 bases and J by 6 bases, with 12 bases between the two germline ends. Per the germline V gene, CDR1 is GTSNPN and CDR2 is SVGIG (reference sequence). The CDR3 is 12 residues long. Exclusion of patients followed from uncontrolled infection, other autoimmune disease, pregnancy or lactation. A remark on this clonotype: Its matching antigen is unknown.

Amplification yielded TCR beta CDR3 regions, with RNA transcripts as the source. The primer set for the first-round RT-PCR of the TCR CDR3 was HTBI. TCRdb fed the multiplex PCR reads into MiXCR, producing one record per CDR3 protein. The profile shows 480,000 or so distinct CDR3 sequences, 40% to 55% of them singletons. Whole-study results and caveats: In simple terms, a model built on 13 V-J features told ophthalmopathy apart from stable hyperthyroidism.

The TCR originated in an adult woman with Graves' disease, either hyperthyroidism or ophthalmopathy (not recorded which). The genes are TRBV30 and TRBJ2-7, with D uncertain. Sequencing was carried out using peripheral blood or thyroid tissue (not recorded which). CDR3 amino acids: CAWSAPVGEQYF. CDR3 nucleotides: TGTGCCTGGAGCGCCCCGGTCGGCGAGCAGTACTTC.